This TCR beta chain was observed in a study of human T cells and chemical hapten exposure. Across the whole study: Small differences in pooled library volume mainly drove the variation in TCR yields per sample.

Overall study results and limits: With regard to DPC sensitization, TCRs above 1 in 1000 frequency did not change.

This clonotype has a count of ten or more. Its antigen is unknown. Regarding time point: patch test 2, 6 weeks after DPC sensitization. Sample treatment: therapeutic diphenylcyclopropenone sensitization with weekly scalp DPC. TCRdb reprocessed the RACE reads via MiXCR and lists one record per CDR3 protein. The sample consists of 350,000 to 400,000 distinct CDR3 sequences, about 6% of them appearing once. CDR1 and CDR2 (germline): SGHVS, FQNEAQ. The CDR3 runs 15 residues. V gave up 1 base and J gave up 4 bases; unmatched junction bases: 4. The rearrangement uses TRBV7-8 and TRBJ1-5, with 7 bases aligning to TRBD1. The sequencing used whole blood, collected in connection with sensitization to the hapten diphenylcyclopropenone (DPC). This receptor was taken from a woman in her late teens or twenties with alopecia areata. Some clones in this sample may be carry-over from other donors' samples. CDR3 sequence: CASSLEGAVNQPQHF. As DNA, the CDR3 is TGTGCCAGCAGCTTAGAGGGGGCGGTAAATCAGCCCCAGCATTTT.